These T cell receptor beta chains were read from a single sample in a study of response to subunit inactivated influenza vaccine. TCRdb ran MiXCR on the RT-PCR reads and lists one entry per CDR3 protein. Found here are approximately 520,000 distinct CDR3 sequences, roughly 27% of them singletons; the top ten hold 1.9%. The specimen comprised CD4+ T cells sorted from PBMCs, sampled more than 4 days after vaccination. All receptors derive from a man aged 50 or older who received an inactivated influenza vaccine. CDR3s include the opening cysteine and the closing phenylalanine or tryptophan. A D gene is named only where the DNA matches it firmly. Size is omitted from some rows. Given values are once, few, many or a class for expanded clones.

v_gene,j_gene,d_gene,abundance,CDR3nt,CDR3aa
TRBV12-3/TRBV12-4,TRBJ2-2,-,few,TGTGCCAGCAGTTCCGGCTGGGGTAAGGACACCGGGGAGCTGTTTTTT,CASSSGWGKDTGELFF
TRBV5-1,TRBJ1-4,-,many,TGCGCCAGCAGTCGTGACCAAGCAGGGGCCCCAACTAATGAAAAACTGTTTTTT,CASSRDQAGAPTNEKLFF
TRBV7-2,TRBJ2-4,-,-,TGTGCCAGCAGCTTTAAGGGGGGCATTCAGTACTTC,CASSFKGGIQYF
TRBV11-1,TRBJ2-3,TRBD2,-,TGTGCCAGCAGCTATCCTAGTCGACTAGCGGGGCTTACAGATACGCAGTATTTT,CASSYPSRLAGLTDTQYF
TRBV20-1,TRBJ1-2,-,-,TGCAGTGCTAGCCACCATCCAAGAGGGGGGTATGGCTACACCTTC,CSASHHPRGGYGYTF
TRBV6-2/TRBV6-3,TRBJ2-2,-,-,TGTGCCAGCAGTTGGGGCGGGGAGCTGTTTTTT,CASSWGGELFF
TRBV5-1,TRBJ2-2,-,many,TGCGCCAGCAGCTTGTTGCCGACGGGCACCGGGGAGCTGTTTTTT,CASSLLPTGTGELFF
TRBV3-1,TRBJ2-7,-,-,TGTGCCAGCAGCCAAGATGGGGGACGTGGAGTGCAGCAGTACTTC,CASSQDGGRGVQQYF
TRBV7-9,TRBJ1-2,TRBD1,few,TGTGCCAGCAGCTTATCAATCTGGACAGGATTCTATGGCTACACCTTC,CASSLSIWTGFYGYTF
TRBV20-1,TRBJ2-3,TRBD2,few,TGCAGTGCTACAGGACTAGCGGGGGGGCCCTATATGGCAGATACGCAGTATTTT,CSATGLAGGPYMADTQYF
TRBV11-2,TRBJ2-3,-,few,TGTGCCAGCAGCTTCTTGTTCTCCACAGATACGCAGTATTTT,CASSFLFSTDTQYF
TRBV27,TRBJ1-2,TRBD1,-,TGTGCCAGCAGTCTGGCCGGGACAGGGAACGGCTACACCTTC,CASSLAGTGNGYTF
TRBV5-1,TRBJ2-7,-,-,TGCGCCAGCAGCGGAGGGTCTTGGGAGCAGTACTTC,CASSGGSWEQYF
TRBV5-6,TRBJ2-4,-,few,TGTGCCAGCAGCTTCGGCCGGGACTCCTTGGGCAAAAACATTCAGTACTTC,CASSFGRDSLGKNIQYF
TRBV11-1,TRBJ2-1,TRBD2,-,TGTGCCAGCAGCAATCGACTAGCGCTATCGAATGAGCAGTTCTTC,CASSNRLALSNEQFF